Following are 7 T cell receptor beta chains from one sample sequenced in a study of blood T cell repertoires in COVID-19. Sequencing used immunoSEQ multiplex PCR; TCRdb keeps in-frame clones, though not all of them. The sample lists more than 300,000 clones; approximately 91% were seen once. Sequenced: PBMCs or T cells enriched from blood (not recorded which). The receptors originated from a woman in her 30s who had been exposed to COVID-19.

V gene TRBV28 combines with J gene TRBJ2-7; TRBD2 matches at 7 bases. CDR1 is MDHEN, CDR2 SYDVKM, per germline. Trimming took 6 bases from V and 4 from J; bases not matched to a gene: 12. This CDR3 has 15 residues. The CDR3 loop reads CASSLPREGVYEQYF. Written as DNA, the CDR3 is TGTGCCAGCAGCCTTCCCAGGGAGGGAGTTTACGAGCAGTACTTC.

The CDR3, as DNA: TGTGCCATCAGTGCGTGGGACACTAACACTGAAGCTTTCTTT. As protein: CAISAWDTNTEAFF. The V gene is TRBV10-3, the J gene TRBJ1-1, with D maybe TRBD1 (6 bases). The CDR3 is 14 amino acids. Germline V lookup: CDR1 ENHRY, CDR2 SYGVKD. The V end lost 4 bases, the J end lost 2 bases, and 11 bases lay between the germline ends.

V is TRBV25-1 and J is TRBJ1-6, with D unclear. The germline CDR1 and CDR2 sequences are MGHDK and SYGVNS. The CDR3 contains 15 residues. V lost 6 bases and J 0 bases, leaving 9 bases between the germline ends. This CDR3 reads CASRFGSSYNSPLHF. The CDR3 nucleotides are TGTGCCAGCAGGTTTGGTAGCTCCTATAATTCACCCCTCCACTTT.

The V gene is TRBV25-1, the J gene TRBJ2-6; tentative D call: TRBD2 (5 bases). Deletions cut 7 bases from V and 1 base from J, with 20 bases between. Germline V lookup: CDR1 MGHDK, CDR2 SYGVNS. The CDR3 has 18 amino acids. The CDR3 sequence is CASTPKIGTGSGANVLTF. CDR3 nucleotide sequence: TGTGCCAGCACCCCCAAAATAGGTACGGGATCTGGGGCCAACGTCCTGACTTTC.

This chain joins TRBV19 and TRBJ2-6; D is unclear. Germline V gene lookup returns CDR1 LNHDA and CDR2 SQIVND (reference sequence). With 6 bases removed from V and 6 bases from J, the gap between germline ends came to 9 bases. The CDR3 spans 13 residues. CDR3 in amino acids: CASRKPPANVLTF. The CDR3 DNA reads TGTGCCAGTAGGAAGCCTCCGGCCAACGTCCTGACTTTC.

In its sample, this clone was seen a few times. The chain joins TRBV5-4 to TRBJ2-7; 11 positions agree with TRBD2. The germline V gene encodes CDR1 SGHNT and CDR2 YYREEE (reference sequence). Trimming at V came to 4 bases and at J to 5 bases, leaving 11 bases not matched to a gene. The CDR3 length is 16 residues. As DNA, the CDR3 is TGTGCCAGCAGCCTCCCACTAGCGGGGGCTATCAACGAGCAGTACTTC. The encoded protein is CASSLPLAGAINEQYF.

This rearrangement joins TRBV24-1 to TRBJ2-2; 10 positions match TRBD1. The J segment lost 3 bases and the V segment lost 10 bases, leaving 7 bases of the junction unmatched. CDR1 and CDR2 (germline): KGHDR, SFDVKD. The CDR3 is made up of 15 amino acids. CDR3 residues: CATYAGTGDTGELFF. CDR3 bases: TGTGCCACTTACGCCGGGACAGGGGACACCGGGGAGCTGTTTTTT.